A single sample is the source of the 27 T cell receptor beta chains below, sequenced in a study of T-cell memory formation after mild COVID-19. Using its own MiXCR run on the 5' RACE reads, TCRdb lists one record per CDR3 protein. The table includes 40,000 to 55,000 distinct CDR3 sequences, 6% to 9.5% detected once. The sample comprised PBMCs or a T cell subset sorted from them (not recorded which). The receptor set was obtained from a man younger than 35 who had mild COVID-19 (a few samples of this study predate the infection). Cell type and time point are not known.

In this sample, this clonotype turned up a few times. The chain combines TRBV24-1 with TRBJ2-1; 15 bases map to TRBD2. V gave up 2 bases and J gave up 5 bases; unmatched junction bases: 6. From germline, CDR1 is KGHDR and CDR2 SFDVKD. The CDR3 extends over 18 amino acids. CDR3 sequence reads: CATSDSGLAGGSNNEQFF. For the CDR3, the DNA is TGTGCCACCAGTGATTCGGGACTAGCGGGGGGATCGAACAATGAGCAGTTCTTC.

This chain connects TRBV9 to TRBJ1-1, with D possibly being TRBD1 (5 bases). The V end was cut by 7 bases, the J end by 2 bases, with 12 bases between. Germline loops: CDR1 SGDLS, CDR2 YYNGEE. The CDR3 has 13 amino acids. The CDR3 loop is CASGRGVNTEAFF. In nucleotides, the CDR3 is TGTGCCAGCGGTAGGGGAGTAAACACTGAAGCTTTCTTT.

This clonotype has just a few counts. The J gene is TRBJ1-4, the V gene TRBV18; no clear D gene. Trimming shortened V by 2 bases and J by 2 bases, and 6 bases separated the two germline ends. Germline CDR1 is KGHSH and CDR2 is LQKENI. The CDR3 has 14 residues. The CDR3: CASSPSNTNEKLFF. The CDR3, as DNA: TGTGCCAGCTCACCAAGCAATACTAATGAAAAACTGTTTTTT.

V gene TRBV4-3 combines with J gene TRBJ1-1; unclear D gene. Trimming removed 4 bases from V and 6 bases from J, with 15 bases in between. In germline, CDR1 is LGHNA, CDR2 YSLEER. The length of the CDR3 is 14 residues. CDR3 region: CASSLTLGSSEAFF. CDR3 DNA: TGCGCCAGCAGCCTAACCCTGGGATCCTCTGAAGCTTTCTTT.

The sample holds a few counts of this clonotype. CDR3: CASTPSGGLNYEQYF. The CDR3 bases are TGCGCCAGCACCCCAAGCGGGGGCCTAAACTACGAGCAGTACTTC. The chain combines TRBV5-1 with TRBJ2-7; 8 bases match TRBD2. The CDR3 length is 15 residues. Germline values: CDR1 SGHRS, CDR2 YFSETQ. V gave up 6 bases and J gave up 3 bases; unmatched junction bases: 11.

The sample holds a few counts of this clonotype. This chain uses TRBV6-5 with TRBJ2-6; 8 bases line up with TRBD1. CDR1 MNHEY and CDR2 SVGAGI come from the germline V gene. This CDR3 is built from 15 residues. J lost 2 bases, V lost 4 bases, and 1 base had no gene match. Here the CDR3 DNA reads TGTGCCAGCAGTTGGACAGGGACTGGGGCCAACGTCCTGACTTTC. Residues: CASSWTGTGANVLTF.

This clonotype has at least ten counts. The rearrangement joins TRBV12-3 or TRBV12-4 to TRBJ2-5, with D uncertain. This CDR3 is built from 14 residues. V was pared by 5 bases and J by 2 bases, with 12 bases between. The CDR3 protein is CASSLRRRQETQYF. The DNA for the CDR3 is TGTGCCAGCAGTCTGCGGCGGCGGCAAGAGACCCAGTACTTC.

This clonotype was detected only a few times. V and J are TRBV2 and TRBJ2-7; D is unresolved. The ends were cut back, 6 bases at V and 7 bases at J, with 13 bases in the middle. The CDR3 runs 12 residues. CDR1 is SNHLY, CDR2 FYNNEI, per germline. The CDR3 sequence: CASSLLRGEQYV. For the CDR3, the DNA is TGTGCCAGCAGCCTACTTCGAGGAGAGCAGTACGTC.

This clonotype occurred many times. The chain carries TRBV5-1 and TRBJ2-1; D ambiguous. Germline loops: CDR1 SGHRS, CDR2 YFSETQ. V shed 2 bases and J shed 5 bases, with 2 bases lying between them. CDR3 length equals 11 residues. CDR3 nucleotide sequence: TGCGCCAGCAGCTTAAACAATGAGCAGTTCTTC. It is translated as CASSLNNEQFF.

This sequence joins TRBV10-3 and TRBJ1-5; 7 bases fit TRBD1. The ends lost 8 bases at V and 4 bases at J; junction bases unmatched: 11. Germline CDR1 ENHRY, CDR2 SYGVKD. This CDR3 is 15 amino acids long. Here the CDR3 reads CAIHPGQSSNQPQHF. The CDR3, as DNA: TGTGCCATCCACCCGGGACAGTCGAGTAATCAGCCCCAGCATTTT.

This clonotype appeared a few times. The chain links TRBV10-3 to TRBJ2-5; D ambiguous. Trimming removed 7 bases at V and 1 base at J, with 10 bases between. The CDR3 is 13 residues long. CDR1 ENHRY and CDR2 SYGVKD come from the germline V gene. The CDR3 is CAIKLEPQETQYF. CDR3 DNA sequence: TGTGCCATCAAGCTAGAACCCCAAGAGACCCAGTACTTC.

A few counts support this clonotype. This chain uses TRBV7-9 with TRBJ2-3; D might be TRBD2 (6 bases). Germline CDR1 reads SEHNR; CDR2 reads FQNEAQ (reference sequence). Trimming stripped 7 bases from V and 2 bases from J, with 16 bases between. The CDR3 covers 15 residues. The CDR3 is CASNPPRGNTDTQYF. The CDR3, as DNA: TGTGCCAGCAACCCCCCCCGGGGGAACACAGATACGCAGTATTTT.

The CDR3 reads CASSFWPGHEQYV. The CDR3 DNA sequence: TGTGCCAGCAGCTTCTGGCCCGGCCACGAGCAGTACGTC. The chain employs TRBV7-2 and TRBJ2-7, with D hard to call. V lost 3 bases and J lost 5, with 11 bases in between. CDR3 length: 13 amino acids. Germline V gene data show CDR1 as SGHTA and CDR2 as FQGNSA.

This clonotype was counted only a few times. The V gene is TRBV7-2, the J gene TRBJ1-2; D is perhaps TRBD1 (5 bases). Trimming removed 4 bases at V and 4 bases at J, with 10 bases between. Germline V CDR1 and CDR2: SGHTA, FQGNSA. This CDR3 contains 13 residues. CDR3 nucleotide sequence: TGTGCCAGCAGCTCAGGGATCGGCTATGGCTACACCTTC. It translates to CASSSGIGYGYTF.

The CDR3 DNA reads TGTGCCAGCAGCGAGGGGGCTGGCTACACCTTC. Protein product: CASSEGAGYTF. The J gene is TRBJ1-2, the V gene TRBV2; 7 positions agree with TRBD1. The trim removed 6 bases at V and 7 bases at J, leaving 2 bases unmatched. Germline loops: CDR1 SNHLY, CDR2 FYNNEI. The CDR3 runs to 11 residues.

This clonotype was found a few times. This chain connects TRBV2 to TRBJ2-2; weak D call: TRBD1 (6 bases). V lost 7 bases, J lost 2 bases, and 11 bases lay in between. Germline V lookup: CDR1 SNHLY, CDR2 FYNNEI. The CDR3 runs to 14 residues. CDR3 sequence: CASKSGANTGELFF. CDR3 DNA: TGTGCCAGCAAGTCAGGGGCCAACACCGGGGAGCTGTTTTTT.

This clonotype has a count of ten or more. This chain joins TRBV19 and TRBJ2-3, with 8 bases identical to TRBD1. Germline V lookup: CDR1 LNHDA, CDR2 SQIVND (reference sequence). The CDR3 contains 13 residues. Losses at the gene ends were 8 bases for V and 4 bases for J; bases not matched to a gene: 5. CDR3 DNA: TGTGCCAGTCGACAGGGGCCCTCAGATACGCAGTATTTT. Amino acids: CASRQGPSDTQYF.

The chain links TRBV7-2 to TRBJ2-7; D ambiguous. This CDR3 contains 11 residues. The ends were cut back, 5 bases at V and 3 bases at J, with 5 bases in the middle. Germline V gives CDR1 SGHTA, CDR2 FQGNSA. Written as DNA, the CDR3 is TGTGCCAGCAGCACATACTACGAGCAGTACTTC. This sequence encodes CASSTYYEQYF.

The chain uses TRBV7-2 and TRBJ2-7, with TRBD2 identical over 7 bases. This CDR3 has 14 residues. Trimming removed 5 bases from V and 0 bases from J; junction bases left unmatched: 4. The germline V gene encodes CDR1 SGHTA and CDR2 FQGNSA. CDR3 bases: TGTGCCAGCAGCCCGCGGGGGAGCTCCTACGAGCAGTACGTC. It is translated as CASSPRGSSYEQYV.

V and J are TRBV20-1 and TRBJ1-4; D may be TRBD1 (6 bases). CDR1 and CDR2 from the germline V gene are DFQATT and SNEGSKA (reference sequence). This CDR3 is 13 amino acids long. Trimming pared 6 bases from V and 7 bases from J, leaving 15 bases between. As DNA, the CDR3 is TGCAGTGCCGGAGGGGGTGGGCGTGAAAAACTGTTTTTT. Translated: CSAGGGGREKLFF.

A remark on this clonotype: Germline is not matched at one junction end, which may reflect a read error. The rearrangement uses TRBV5-4 and TRBJ1-1; D is ambiguous. The CDR3 is 13 residues long. Germline lookup yields CDR1 SGHNT and CDR2 YYREEE (reference sequence). The CDR3 DNA reads as TGTGCAAGCAGCTTGGAGCCACACACTGAAGCTTTCTTT. Translation: CASSLEPHTEAFF.

The sample holds a few counts of this clonotype. The chain recombines TRBV6-6 with TRBJ2-6, with D unresolved. Trimming took 5 bases from V and 4 from J, leaving 6 bases between them. This CDR3 has 13 residues. Germline-derived CDR1 and CDR2 are MNHNY and SVGAGI (reference sequence). CDR3: CASSLTGANVLTF. DNA of the CDR3: TGTGCCAGCAGTCTCACAGGGGCCAACGTCCTGACTTTC.

In this sample, this clonotype turned up a few times. The chain combines TRBV6-6 with TRBJ2-5; tentatively, D is TRBD2 (6 bases). Germline CDR1 and CDR2: MNHNY and SVGAGI (reference sequence). This CDR3 region has 14 residues. Trimming left V 6 bases short and J 6 bases short, with 17 bases between. The CDR3 reads CASSQRGGVQTQYF. The DNA for the CDR3 is TGTGCCAGCAGCCAGAGGGGCGGGGTGCAGACCCAGTACTTC.

The table lists this clonotype with a few counts. The chain employs TRBV5-1 and TRBJ2-1, with 11 bases matching TRBD2. After removal of 4 bases from V and 4 bases from J, the junction contained 10 bases not matched to a gene. Germline V gives CDR1 SGHRS, CDR2 YFSETQ. The CDR3 runs 17 residues. CDR3 protein: CASSPSSGGATYNEQFF. In DNA, the CDR3 is TGCGCCAGCAGCCCAAGTAGCGGGGGGGCGACTTACAATGAGCAGTTCTTC. Full variable domain (outside the CDR3, taken from reference TRBV5-1 and TRBJ2-1): KAGVTQTPRYLIKTRGQQVTLSCSPISGHRSVSWYQQTPGQGLQFLFEYFSETQRNKGNFPGRFSGRQFSNSRSEMNVSTLELGDSALYLCASSPSSGGATYNEQFFGPGTRLTVL.

For the CDR3, the DNA is TGTGCCAGCAGCCCAGTTTCTAGGGGAAAGAACACTGAAGCTTTCTTT. Translation gives CASSPVSRGKNTEAFF. The rearrangement links TRBV5-6 to TRBJ1-1; a possible D gene is TRBD1 (5 bases). CDR1 is SGHDT, CDR2 YYEEEE, per germline. V lost 4 bases, J lost 1 base, and 17 bases lay in between. The CDR3 extends over 16 amino acids.

The chain recombines TRBV20-1 with TRBJ2-2; the match to TRBD2 covers 10 bases. Per the germline V gene, CDR1 is DFQATT and CDR2 is SNEGSKA (reference sequence). J was trimmed by 10 bases and V by 0 bases; bases with no gene match: 8. CDR3 length equals 15 residues. CDR3 region: CSARESGLAGEELFF. The CDR3 bases are TGCAGTGCTAGAGAATCTGGGCTAGCGGGGGAGGAGCTGTTTTTT.

The CDR3: CSARARARTQYF. The CDR3 DNA sequence: TGCAGTGCTAGAGCCAGAGCGAGGACGCAGTATTTT. The chain recombines TRBV20-1 with TRBJ2-3; D is unresolved. V lost 1 base and J 9 bases, leaving 11 bases between the germline ends. Germline loops: CDR1 DFQATT, CDR2 SNEGSKA (reference sequence). This CDR3 is built from 12 residues.